This T cell receptor beta chain is drawn from a study of T-cell memory formation after mild COVID-19. Across the whole study: TCR clusters were largely donor specific. Notes on the study in general: The study found contracting CD4+ clones mainly in CM and EM and contracting CD8+ clones in EMRA. Clones that got smaller from day 15 to 85 had even CD4/CD8, while clones growing later tipped toward CD4+.

On this clonotype: Its antigen is not identified.

The 5'RACE method, run with constant-segment primers, produced TCR alpha and TCR beta cDNA libraries (carrying sample barcodes and UMIs). TCRdb reprocessed the 5' RACE reads via MiXCR and lists one record per CDR3 protein. The table records hundreds of thousands of distinct CDR3 sequences, around a fifth of them present only once. Trimming shortened V by 5 bases and J by 8 bases, and 13 bases separated the two germline ends. This CDR3 region has 13 residues. Germline-derived CDR1 and CDR2 are SEHNR and FQNEAQ (reference sequence). The V gene is TRBV7-9, the J gene TRBJ2-1; D perhaps matches TRBD1 (5 bases). The sequence came from a man aged 18 to 35 who had mild COVID-19 (a few samples of this study predate the infection). Cell type and time point are not known. The sample was PBMCs or a T cell subset sorted from them (not recorded which). The CDR3 here is CASSLRAGDEQFF. The CDR3 DNA follows: TGTGCCAGCAGCCTCAGGGCCGGCGATGAGCAGTTCTTC.